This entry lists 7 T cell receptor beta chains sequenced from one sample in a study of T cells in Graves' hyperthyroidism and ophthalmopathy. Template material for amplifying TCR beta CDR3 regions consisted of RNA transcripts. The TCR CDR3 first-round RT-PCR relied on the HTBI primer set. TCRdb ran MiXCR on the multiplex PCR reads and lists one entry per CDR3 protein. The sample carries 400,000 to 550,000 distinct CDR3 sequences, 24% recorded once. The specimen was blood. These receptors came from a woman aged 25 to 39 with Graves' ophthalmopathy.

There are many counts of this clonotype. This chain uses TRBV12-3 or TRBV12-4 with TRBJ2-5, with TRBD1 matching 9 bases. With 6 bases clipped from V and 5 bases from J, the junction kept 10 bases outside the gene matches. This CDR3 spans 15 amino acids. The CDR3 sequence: CASSPTGQGGETQYF. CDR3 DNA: TGTGCCAGCAGCCCTACGGGACAGGGAGGGGAGACCCAGTACTTC.

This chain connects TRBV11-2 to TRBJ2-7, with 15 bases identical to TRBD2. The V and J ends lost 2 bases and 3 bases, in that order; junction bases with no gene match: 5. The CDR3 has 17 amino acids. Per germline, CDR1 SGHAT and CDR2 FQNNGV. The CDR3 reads CASSLLGLAGGHYEQYF. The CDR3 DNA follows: TGTGCCAGCAGCTTATTGGGACTAGCGGGAGGTCACTACGAGCAGTACTTC. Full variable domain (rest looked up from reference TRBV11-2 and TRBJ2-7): EAGVAQSPRYKIIEKRQSVAFWCNPISGHATLYWYQQILGQGPKLLIQFQNNGVVDDSQLPKDRFSAERLKGVDSTLKIQPAKLEDSAVYLCASSLLGLAGGHYEQYFGPGTRLTVT.

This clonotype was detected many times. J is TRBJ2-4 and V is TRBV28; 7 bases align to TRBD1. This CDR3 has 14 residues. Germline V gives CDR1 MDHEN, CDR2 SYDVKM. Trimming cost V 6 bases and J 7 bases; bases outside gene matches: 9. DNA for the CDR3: TGTGCCAGCAGCCCTAACAGGGGTTGGAACATTCAGTACTTC. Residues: CASSPNRGWNIQYF.

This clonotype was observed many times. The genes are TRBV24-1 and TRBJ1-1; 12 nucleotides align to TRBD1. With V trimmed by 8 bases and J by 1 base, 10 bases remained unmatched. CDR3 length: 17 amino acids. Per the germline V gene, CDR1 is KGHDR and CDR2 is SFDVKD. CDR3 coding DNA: TGTGCCACCATGGGACAGGGGGCTGTGTTTGGGAACACTGAAGCTTTCTTT. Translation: CATMGQGAVFGNTEAFF.

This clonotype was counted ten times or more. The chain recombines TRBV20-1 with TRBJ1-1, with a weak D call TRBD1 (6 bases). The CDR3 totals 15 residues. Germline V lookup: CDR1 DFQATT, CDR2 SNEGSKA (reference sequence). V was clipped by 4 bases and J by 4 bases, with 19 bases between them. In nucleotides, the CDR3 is TGCAGTGCTACTCGCTCTAGTACAGGGTTCACTGAAGCTTTCTTT. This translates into CSATRSSTGFTEAFF.

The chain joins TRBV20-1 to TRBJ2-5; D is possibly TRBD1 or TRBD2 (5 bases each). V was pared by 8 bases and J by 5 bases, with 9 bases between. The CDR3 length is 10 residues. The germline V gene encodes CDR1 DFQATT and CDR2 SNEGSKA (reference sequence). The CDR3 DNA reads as TGCAGTCCCGGGGCGGAGACCCAGTACTTC. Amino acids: CSPGAETQYF.

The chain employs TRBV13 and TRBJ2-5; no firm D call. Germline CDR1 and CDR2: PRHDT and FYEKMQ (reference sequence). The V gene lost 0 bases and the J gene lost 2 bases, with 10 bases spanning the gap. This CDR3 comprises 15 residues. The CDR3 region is CASSLGDGQQETQYF. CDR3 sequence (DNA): TGTGCCAGCAGCTTAGGTGACGGTCAACAAGAGACCCAGTACTTC.